Here is one TCR beta chain with its context. This sample is part of a study of CD8 T cells in Susac syndrome. Germline V gene lookup returns CDR1 MGHRA and CDR2 YSYEKL. The CDR3 runs 17 residues. Trimming cost V 1 base and J 1 base, with 17 bases left between them. Random hexamers were used to reverse transcribe about 0.45 to 1 ug of RNA. TCRdb fed the immunoSEQ multiplex PCR reads into MiXCR, producing one record per CDR3 protein. The data show almost 450,000 distinct CDR3 sequences, approximately 85% seen once. Patients with stable or active relapsing-remitting disease, all of them treatment-naive, made up the multiple sclerosis controls.

Sequences were obtained from CD8+ T cells from PBMCs. V and J are TRBV4-1 and TRBJ2-7; possibly TRBD1 for D (6 bases). The TCR was taken from a human donor with multiple sclerosis. CDR3 nucleotides: TGCGCCAGCAGCCAAGGTTCAGAGGGGACACCTTCCTACGAGCAGTACTTC. It translates to CASSQGSEGTPSYEQYF.